One and the same sample provided the 18 T cell receptor beta chains below, sequenced in a study of shared clonotypes between healthy human individuals. Profiled with immunoSEQ multiplex PCR; TCRdb holds only in-frame clones, not every one. The sample yields approximately 640,000 clones, 90% seen once. Input material: memory CD8+ T cells from PBMCs. The subset was: CD45RO+ cells pooled with CCR7-negative TemRA cells. The receptor source for this set is a man younger than 35 in good health. Some clones in this sample may be carry-over from other donors' samples.

This chain uses TRBV7-9 with TRBJ2-7; TRBD2 agrees at 7 bases. This CDR3 spans 12 amino acids. The ends lost 4 bases at V and 9 bases at J; junction bases unmatched: 6. CDR1 is SEHNR, CDR2 FQNEAQ, per germline (reference sequence). The CDR3 DNA follows: TGTGCCAGCAGCTCGGGACTAAGGGGGCAGTACTTC. It is translated as CASSSGLRGQYF.

This chain uses TRBV19 with TRBJ1-1; D gene uncertain. The V gene lost 10 bases and the J gene lost 1 base, with 10 bases spanning the gap. Germline CDR1 LNHDA, CDR2 SQIVND (reference sequence). CDR3 length equals 12 residues. CDR3: CATGIRNTEAFF. The CDR3 DNA sequence: TGTGCCACGGGGATCAGGAACACTGAAGCTTTCTTT.

The chain couples TRBV7-9 to TRBJ1-1; 9 positions match TRBD1. The V and J ends lost 6 bases and 0 bases, in that order; junction bases with no gene match: 5. The germline V gene encodes CDR1 SEHNR and CDR2 FQNEAQ (reference sequence). The CDR3 is 15 residues long. Here the CDR3 DNA reads TGTGCCAGCAGGCCAAGACAGGGGGTGAACACTGAAGCTTTCTTT. Translated, it gives CASRPRQGVNTEAFF.

The chain couples TRBV28 to TRBJ1-2; 8 positions agree with TRBD1. The V gene's germline CDR1 is MDHEN and CDR2 SYDVKM. V lost 4 bases, J lost 5 bases, and 15 bases stayed unmatched. This CDR3 spans 17 amino acids. CDR3: CASSSPYLTGEKYGYTF. The CDR3 nucleotides read TGTGCCAGCAGTTCCCCTTATTTGACAGGGGAAAAATATGGCTACACCTTC.

The chain carries TRBV19 and TRBJ1-2; 8 bases line up with TRBD1. Per germline, CDR1 LNHDA and CDR2 SQIVND (reference sequence). V lost 10 bases to trimming and J lost 4 bases; unmatched junction nucleotides: 8. The length of the CDR3 is 13 residues. The CDR3 is CAIEDRAAYGYTF. For the CDR3, the DNA is TGTGCCATAGAGGACAGGGCCGCCTATGGCTACACCTTC.

Concerning this clone itself: Other DNA sequences in this sample translate to the same CDR3. The genes are TRBV14 and TRBJ2-7; TRBD1 is a possible D gene (6 bases). The V end lost 4 bases, the J end lost 4 bases, and 8 bases lay between the germline ends. CDR1 is SGHDN, CDR2 FVKESK, per germline. The CDR3 is 12 amino acids. CDR3 nucleotide sequence: TGTGCCAGCAGCCCAGGGGATTACGAGCAGTACTTC. It is translated as CASSPGDYEQYF.

CDR3 DNA: TGTGCCAGCAGCCAAGTGGCCTCCGCGGACACTGAAGCTTTCTTT. Amino acid sequence: CASSQVASADTEAFF. The chain combines TRBV14 with TRBJ1-1; D ambiguous. V was shortened by 1 base and J by 3 bases, with 12 bases between the two germline ends. In germline, CDR1 is SGHDN, CDR2 FVKESK. The CDR3 is 15 amino acids.

A few counts support this clone. This sequence joins TRBV13 and TRBJ2-1, with TRBD2 matching over 16 bases. Losses at the gene ends were 4 bases for V and 4 bases for J; bases not matched to a gene: 4. The length of the CDR3 is 17 residues. The germline V gene encodes CDR1 PRHDT and CDR2 FYEKMQ (reference sequence). The CDR3, as DNA: TGTGCCAGCAGCTGGGGACTAGCGGGAGGGACTTACAATGAGCAGTTCTTC. It encodes CASSWGLAGGTYNEQFF.

The chain employs TRBV9 and TRBJ1-1, with a possible D match to TRBD1 (5 bases). Trimming pared 4 bases from V and 3 bases from J, leaving 16 bases between. The germline CDR1 and CDR2 sequences are SGDLS and YYNGEE. CDR3 length: 15 residues. CDR3 in amino acids: CASSPAGRPDTEAFF. CDR3 nucleotide sequence: TGTGCCAGCAGCCCAGCGGGACGGCCGGACACTGAAGCTTTCTTT.

This chain connects TRBV7-6 to TRBJ2-7; D remains ambiguous. Germline CDR1 reads SGHVS; CDR2 reads FNYEAQ. The CDR3 loop spans 14 amino acids. V lost 2 bases and J lost 5, with 13 bases in between. The CDR3 region has the DNA TGTGCCAGCAGCTTAATGCCTGGGGTCAACGAGCAGTACTTC. It encodes CASSLMPGVNEQYF.

Details on this clone: Other nucleotide sequences in the sample specify the same CDR3. The gene calls are TRBV27 and TRBJ2-1; D is uncertain. The ends were cut back, 6 bases at V and 0 bases at J, with 9 bases in the middle. The CDR3 sequence is 14 residues long. Germline-derived CDR1 and CDR2 are MNHEY and SMNVEV (reference sequence). CDR3: CASSPESSYNEQFF. The CDR3 nucleotides read TGTGCCAGCAGCCCCGAAAGCTCCTACAATGAGCAGTTCTTC.

V gene TRBV30 combines with J gene TRBJ2-1; tentatively, D is TRBD1 or TRBD2 (5 bases each). Trimming cost V 0 bases and J 2 bases, with 11 bases left between them. This CDR3 has 15 amino acids. Germline CDR1 is GTSNPN and CDR2 is SVGIG (reference sequence). The CDR3 bases are TGTGCCTGGAGTGTCGGGACCACAACCTACAATGAGCAGTTCTTC. It yields the protein CAWSVGTTTYNEQFF.

V and J are TRBV15 and TRBJ2-1; TRBD1 is a possible D gene (6 bases). CDR1 and CDR2 (germline): LNHNV, YYDKDF (reference sequence). V lost 0 bases, J lost 1 base, and 10 bases lay in between. The CDR3 has 16 amino acids. CDR3 coding DNA: TGTGCCACCAGCAGAGAGGAACAGGGATCCTACAATGAGCAGTTCTTC. It specifies CATSREEQGSYNEQFF.

V is TRBV7-9 and J is TRBJ2-7; TRBD2 is a possible D gene (6 bases). Trimming took off 5 bases at V and 3 bases at J, with 14 bases between the two ends. Germline values: CDR1 SEHNR, CDR2 FQNEAQ (reference sequence). The length of the CDR3 is 14 residues. The CDR3 DNA follows: TGTGCCAGCAGCCAAAGGTCGGGGGTCTACGAGCAGTACTTC. Translated: CASSQRSGVYEQYF.

The V gene is TRBV4-1, the J gene TRBJ2-2, with 7 bases identical to TRBD1. The CDR3 has 15 residues. Trimming took 5 bases from V and 3 from J; bases not matched to a gene: 6. Germline V gene lookup returns CDR1 MGHRA and CDR2 YSYEKL. The CDR3 protein is CASSTRQGDTGELFF. The CDR3 DNA sequence: TGCGCCAGCAGCACCCGACAGGGTGACACCGGGGAGCTGTTTTTT.

CDR3 sequence reads: CASSHSVWGPRQETQYF. In nucleotides, the CDR3 is TGTGCCAGCAGCCATAGTGTTTGGGGACCCAGGCAAGAGACCCAGTACTTC. The chain links TRBV7-8 to TRBJ2-5; D possibly uses TRBD1 or TRBD2 (5 bases each). Germline-derived CDR1 and CDR2 are SGHVS and FQNEAQ. Trimming shortened V by 5 bases and J by 2 bases, and 21 bases separated the two germline ends. The CDR3 runs to 17 residues.

This sequence joins TRBV7-9 and TRBJ2-1; D remains unclear. The CDR3 contains 14 residues. Germline loops: CDR1 SEHNR, CDR2 FQNEAQ (reference sequence). V lost 4 bases, J lost 3 bases, and 10 bases lay in between. The DNA of the CDR3 is TGTGCCAGCAGCTCACAAGGGCGCTACAATGAGCAGTTCTTC. Translated, it gives CASSSQGRYNEQFF.

V is TRBV5-8 and J is TRBJ2-1, with D perhaps TRBD2 (6 bases). Trimming shortened V by 4 bases and J by 2 bases, and 19 bases separated the two germline ends. This CDR3 is 17 amino acids long. Per germline, CDR1 SGHTS and CDR2 YDEGEE. CDR3 protein: CASSPYTRSGPYNEQFF. CDR3 nucleotides: TGTGCCAGCAGCCCTTATACCCGGAGCGGGCCCTACAATGAGCAGTTCTTC.